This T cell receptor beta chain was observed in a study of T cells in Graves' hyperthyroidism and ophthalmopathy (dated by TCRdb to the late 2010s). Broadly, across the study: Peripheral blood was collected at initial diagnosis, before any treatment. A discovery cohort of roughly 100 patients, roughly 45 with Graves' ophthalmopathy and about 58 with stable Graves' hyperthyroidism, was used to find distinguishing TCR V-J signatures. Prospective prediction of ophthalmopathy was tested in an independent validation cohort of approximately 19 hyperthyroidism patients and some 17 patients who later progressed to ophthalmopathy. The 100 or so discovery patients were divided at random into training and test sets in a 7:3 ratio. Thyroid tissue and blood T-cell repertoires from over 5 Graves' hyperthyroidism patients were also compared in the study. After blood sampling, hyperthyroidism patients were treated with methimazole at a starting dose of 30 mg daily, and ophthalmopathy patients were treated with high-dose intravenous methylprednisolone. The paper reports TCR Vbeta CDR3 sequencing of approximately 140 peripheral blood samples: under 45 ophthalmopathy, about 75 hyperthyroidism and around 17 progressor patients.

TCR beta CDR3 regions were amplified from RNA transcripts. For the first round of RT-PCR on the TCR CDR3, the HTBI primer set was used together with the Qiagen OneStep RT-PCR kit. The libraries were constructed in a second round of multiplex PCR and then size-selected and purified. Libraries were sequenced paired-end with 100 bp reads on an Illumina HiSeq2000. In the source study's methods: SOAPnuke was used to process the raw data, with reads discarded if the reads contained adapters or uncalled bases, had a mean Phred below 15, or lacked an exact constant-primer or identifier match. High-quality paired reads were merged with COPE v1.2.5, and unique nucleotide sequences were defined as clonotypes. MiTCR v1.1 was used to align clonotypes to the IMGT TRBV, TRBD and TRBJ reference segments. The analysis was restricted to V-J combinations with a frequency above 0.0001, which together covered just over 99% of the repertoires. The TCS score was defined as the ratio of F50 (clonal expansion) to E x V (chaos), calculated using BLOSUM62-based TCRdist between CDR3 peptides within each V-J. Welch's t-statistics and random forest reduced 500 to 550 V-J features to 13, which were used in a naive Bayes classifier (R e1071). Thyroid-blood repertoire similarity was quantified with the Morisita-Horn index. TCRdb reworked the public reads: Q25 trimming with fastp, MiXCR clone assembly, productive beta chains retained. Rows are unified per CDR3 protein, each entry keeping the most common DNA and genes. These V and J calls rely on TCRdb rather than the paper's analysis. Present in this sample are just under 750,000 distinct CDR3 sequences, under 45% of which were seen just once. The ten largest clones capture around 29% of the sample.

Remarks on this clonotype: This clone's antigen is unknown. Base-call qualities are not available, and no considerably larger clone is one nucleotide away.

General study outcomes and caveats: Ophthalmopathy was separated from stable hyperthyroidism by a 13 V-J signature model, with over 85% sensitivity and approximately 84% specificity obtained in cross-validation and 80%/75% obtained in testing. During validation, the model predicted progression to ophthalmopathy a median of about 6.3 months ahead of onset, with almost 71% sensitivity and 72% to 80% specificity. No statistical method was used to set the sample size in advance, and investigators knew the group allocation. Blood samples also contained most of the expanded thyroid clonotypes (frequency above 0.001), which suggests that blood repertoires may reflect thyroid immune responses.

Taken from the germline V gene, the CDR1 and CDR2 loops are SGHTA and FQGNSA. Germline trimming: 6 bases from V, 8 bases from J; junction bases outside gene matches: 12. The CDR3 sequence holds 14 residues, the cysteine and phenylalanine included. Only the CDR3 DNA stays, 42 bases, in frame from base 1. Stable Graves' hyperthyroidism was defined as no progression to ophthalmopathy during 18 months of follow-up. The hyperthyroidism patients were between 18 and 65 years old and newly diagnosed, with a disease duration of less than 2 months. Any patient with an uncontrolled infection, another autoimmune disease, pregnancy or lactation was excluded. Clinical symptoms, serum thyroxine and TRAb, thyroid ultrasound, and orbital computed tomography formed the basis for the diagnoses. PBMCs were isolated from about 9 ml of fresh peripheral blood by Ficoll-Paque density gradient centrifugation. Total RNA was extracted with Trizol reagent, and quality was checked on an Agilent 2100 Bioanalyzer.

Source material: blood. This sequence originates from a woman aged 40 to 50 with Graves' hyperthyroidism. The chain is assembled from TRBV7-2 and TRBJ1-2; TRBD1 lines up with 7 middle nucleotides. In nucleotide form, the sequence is TGTGCCAGCAGTACTTCCGGGACAGCCGACGGCTACACCTTC. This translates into CASSTSGTADGYTF. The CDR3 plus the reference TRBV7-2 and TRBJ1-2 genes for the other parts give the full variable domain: GAGVSQSPSNKVTEKGKDVELRCDPISGHTALYWYRQSLGQGLEFLIYFQGNSAPDKSGLPSDRFSAERTGGSVSTLTIQRTQQEDSAVYLCASSTSGTADGYTFGSGTRLTVV.